Presented here are 31 T cell receptor beta chains from one specimen sequenced in a study of cytomegalovirus exposure and HLA in healthy donors. PCR involved 60 Vbeta and 13 Jbeta primers. TCRdb's copy holds only in-frame clones and misses some; the assay was immunoSEQ multiplex PCR. The sample shows 200,000 to 250,000 clones, about three quarters of them seen only once. What was sequenced was PBMCs. The receptor set was obtained from a woman aged 55-69 years in good health and CMV-seropositive.

This clone has more than one count but fewer than ten. The chain combines TRBV5-1 with TRBJ2-3; 9 positions match TRBD2. V trimming: 4 bases; J trimming: 6 bases; junction bases outside the gene matches: 9. The CDR3 runs to 15 residues. Looked up from germline, CDR1 is SGHRS and CDR2 is YFSETQ. The CDR3 DNA follows: TGCGCCAGCAGCCAAATTAGCGGGGGTAGCGATACGCAGTATTTT. Translation: CASSQISGGSDTQYF. The full variable domain, rest sourced from reference TRBV5-1 and TRBJ2-3, is KAGVTQTPRYLIKTRGQQVTLSCSPISGHRSVSWYQQTPGQGLQFLFEYFSETQRNKGNFPGRFSGRQFSNSRSEMNVSTLELGDSALYLCASSQISGGSDTQYFGPGTRLTVL.

This sequence joins TRBV29-1 and TRBJ1-2; D not resolved. Germline V lookup: CDR1 SQVTM, CDR2 ANQGSEA. This CDR3 region has 11 residues. The V gene lost 3 bases and the J gene lost 8 bases, with 10 bases spanning the gap. The CDR3 loop is CSVDGDPGYTF. In DNA, the CDR3 is TGCAGCGTTGACGGGGATCCGGGCTACACCTTC.

The CDR3 sequence: CASSPRLPAFSGANVLTF. CDR3 in DNA: TGTGCCAGCAGTCCCAGACTCCCGGCCTTTTCTGGGGCCAACGTCCTGACTTTC. This chain links TRBV27 with TRBJ2-6; D is unresolved. Looked up from germline, CDR1 is MNHEY and CDR2 is SMNVEV (reference sequence). This CDR3 has 18 residues. V dropped 5 bases and J dropped 1 base, with 18 bases sitting between them.

A note on this clone: Within the sample, other DNA sequences also encode this same CDR3. The chain has TRBV5-1 and TRBJ1-3; D unclear. Trimming pared 0 bases from V and 0 bases from J, leaving 10 bases between. CDR1 is SGHRS and CDR2 is YFSETQ in the germline V gene. The CDR3 extends over 16 amino acids. This CDR3 is CASSLGASRSGNTIYF. As DNA, the CDR3 is TGCGCCAGCAGCTTGGGGGCATCACGCTCTGGAAACACCATATATTTT.

This clone was counted once. V gene TRBV6-1 combines with J gene TRBJ2-5; 9 nucleotides match TRBD1. The CDR3 covers 15 residues. With 4 bases clipped from V and 2 bases from J, the junction kept 5 bases outside the gene matches. CDR1 MNHNS and CDR2 SASEGT come from the germline V gene. Here the CDR3 DNA reads TGTGCCAGCAGTGCCCCGGACAGGGGACAAGAGACCCAGTACTTC. This encodes CASSAPDRGQETQYF.

The chain links TRBV12-5 to TRBJ1-1; D ambiguous. Trimming shortened V by 8 bases and J by 5 bases, and 21 bases separated the two germline ends. The CDR3 sequence is 15 residues long. The germline V gene encodes CDR1 LGHNT and CDR2 FRNRAP. The CDR3 loop is CASLLRPGIMTEAFF. In DNA form, the CDR3 reads TGTGCTAGTTTATTAAGACCGGGGATTATGACTGAAGCTTTCTTT. The full variable domain, with the rest looked up from reference TRBV12-5 and TRBJ1-1, is DARVTQTPRHKVTEMGQEVTMRCQPILGHNTVFWYRQTMMQGLELLAYFRNRAPLDDSGMPKDRFSAEMPDATLATLKIQPSEPRDSAVYFCASLLRPGIMTEAFFGQGTRLTVV.

The chain employs TRBV4-2 and TRBJ1-2; D is unresolved. The V gene lost 0 bases and the J gene lost 4 bases, with 12 bases spanning the gap. Germline V gene data show CDR1 as LGHNA and CDR2 as YNFKEQ. The CDR3 runs to 15 residues. CDR3 region: CASSQDTGSGYGYTF. The CDR3 DNA reads as TGTGCCAGCAGCCAAGATACGGGGTCGGGCTATGGCTACACCTTC.

The chain couples TRBV21-1 to TRBJ1-5; the table's D call of TRBD1 was not tested on the DNA. TRBV21-1 is annotated as a pseudogene. There are 14 residues in the CDR3. The CDR3 protein is CASTQGVSGQPQHF. CDR3 DNA: TGTGCCAGCACACAGGGGGTATCGGGACAGCCCCAGCATTTT.

The rearrangement uses TRBV7-9 and TRBJ1-2; unclear D gene. CDR3 length: 14 residues. Between the trimmed V and J ends, which lost 3 bases and 3 bases, there was a span of 11 bases. Germline V gives CDR1 SEHNR, CDR2 FQNEAQ (reference sequence). CDR3 DNA: TGTGCCAGCAGCTTCGCCAGGAACTACTATGGCTACACCTTC. Translated: CASSFARNYYGYTF.

CDR3 protein: CASSQGMNTEAFF. Here the CDR3 DNA reads TGTGCCAGCAGTCAGGGCATGAACACTGAAGCTTTCTTT. V is TRBV7-9 and J is TRBJ1-1; TRBD1 might be the D (5 bases). V was pared by 6 bases and J by 0 bases, with 8 bases between. CDR1 and CDR2 (germline): SEHNR, FQNEAQ (reference sequence). The CDR3 is 13 amino acids.

This chain connects TRBV28 to TRBJ1-2, with 8 bases identical to TRBD1. Germline trimming cut 5 bases from V and 3 bases from J; bases unmatched to any gene: 5. CDR3 size: 14 residues. Germline values: CDR1 MDHEN, CDR2 SYDVKM. The CDR3 region has the DNA TGTGCCAGCAGTCCAGGGGGCGAGTACTATGGCTACACCTTC. The encoded protein is CASSPGGEYYGYTF.

For the CDR3, the DNA is TGCGCCAGCAGCTTGGGTGGCCAAGGGGAGCTGTTTTTT. Translating it yields CASSLGGQGELFF. The chain has TRBV5-1 and TRBJ2-2, with D unresolved. The CDR3 covers 13 residues. Trimming took off 0 bases at V and 8 bases at J, with 8 bases between the two ends. The germline CDR1 and CDR2 sequences are SGHRS and YFSETQ.

V is TRBV6-6 and J is TRBJ1-2, with 7 nucleotides matching TRBD1. The CDR3 spans 16 residues. V dropped 0 bases and J dropped 0; count of bases not matched to a gene: 4. Germline V gives CDR1 MNHNY, CDR2 SVGAGI (reference sequence). DNA for the CDR3: TGTGCCAGCAGTTACTCTCGAACAGGGGCTAACTATGGCTACACCTTC. This gives the protein CASSYSRTGANYGYTF.

The J gene is TRBJ2-3, the V gene TRBV4-1; 7 nucleotides line up with TRBD2. The CDR3 is 16 amino acids. V trimming: 2 bases; J trimming: 3 bases; junction bases outside the gene matches: 8. Germline V gene lookup returns CDR1 MGHRA and CDR2 YSYEKL. The CDR3: CASSQSRTSRTDTQYF. The CDR3 nucleotides are TGCGCCAGCAGCCAAAGTCGGACTAGTCGTACAGATACGCAGTATTTT.

The chain recombines TRBV19 with TRBJ1-1; D is possibly TRBD1 (6 bases). Trimming pared 4 bases from V and 4 bases from J, leaving 13 bases between. The germline gives CDR1 LNHDA, CDR2 SQIVND (reference sequence). This CDR3 has 14 amino acids. Here the CDR3 reads CASSTNRDFTEAFF. The CDR3 bases are TGTGCCAGTAGTACGAACAGGGATTTCACTGAAGCTTTCTTT.

The chain is built from TRBV28 and TRBJ2-5; D not certain. This CDR3 contains 11 residues. The V end lost 2 bases, the J end lost 6 bases, and 4 bases lay between the germline ends. Germline V CDR1 and CDR2: MDHEN, SYDVKM. CDR3 region: CASSLQKTQYF. The CDR3 nucleotides are TGTGCCAGCAGTTTACAAAAGACCCAGTACTTC.

This clone was detected once. The rearrangement links TRBV25-1 to TRBJ1-6; no definite D call. This CDR3 contains 14 residues. Germline loops: CDR1 MGHDK, CDR2 SYGVNS. V was shortened by 6 bases and J by 13 bases, with 19 bases between the two germline ends. The CDR3 nucleotides are TGTGCCAGCAGGACCGACACTCCACACTCCCCCCTCCACTTT. Encoded protein: CASRTDTPHSPLHF.

To note about this clone: A read error may produce the germline difference seen at one junction end. V is TRBV4-1 and J is TRBJ2-1, with D maybe TRBD1 (5 bases). The germline gives CDR1 MGHRA, CDR2 YSYEKL. The CDR3 has 16 residues. The CDR3 sequence: CASSQGPSTTANSGVF. The DNA of the CDR3 is TGCGCCAGCAGCCAGGGGCCGTCAACCACAGCGAACTCGGGTGTCTTC.

This clone occurred once. V usage is TRBV5-1 and J usage is TRBJ2-7; 7 bases are a match to TRBD1. V lost 3 bases to trimming and J lost 4 bases; unmatched junction nucleotides: 13. Germline V lookup: CDR1 SGHRS, CDR2 YFSETQ. This CDR3 is built from 16 residues. CDR3 protein: CASSYGTAEALYEQYF. DNA of the CDR3: TGCGCCAGCAGCTATGGGACAGCGGAGGCGTTATACGAGCAGTACTTC.

The chain is built from TRBV9 and TRBJ2-1; a possible D gene is TRBD1 (6 bases). V lost 0 bases and J 9 bases, leaving 10 bases between the germline ends. From germline, CDR1 is SGDLS and CDR2 YYNGEE. The CDR3 sequence is 13 residues long. CDR3: CASSVEQGIEQFF. As DNA, the CDR3 is TGTGCCAGCAGCGTAGAACAGGGCATTGAGCAGTTCTTC.

V gene TRBV13 combines with J gene TRBJ2-2, with 15 bases that match TRBD2. This CDR3 has 17 residues. The J segment lost 4 bases and the V segment lost 6 bases, leaving 6 bases of the junction unmatched. Germline V gene lookup returns CDR1 PRHDT and CDR2 FYEKMQ (reference sequence). The CDR3 region has the DNA TGTGCCAGCAGTCGGACTAGCGGGGGGGAGGCCACCGGGGAGCTGTTTTTT. Its translation: CASSRTSGGEATGELFF.

This chain uses TRBV5-6 with TRBJ1-3; 8 positions match TRBD1. CDR1 and CDR2 (germline): SGHDT, YYEEEE. V was pared by 5 bases and J by 4 bases, with 11 bases of the junction left unmatched. The CDR3 loop spans 16 amino acids. As DNA, the CDR3 is TGTGCCAGCAGTTCGACAGGGGATCATTCGGGAAACACCATATATTTT. This translates into CASSSTGDHSGNTIYF.

This clone was seen a handful of times. This rearrangement joins TRBV27 to TRBJ1-5; no firm D call. This CDR3 contains 13 residues. Germline assignment: CDR1 MNHEY and CDR2 SMNVEV (reference sequence). With 3 bases removed from V and 2 bases from J, the gap between germline ends came to 5 bases. The CDR3 nucleotides are TGTGCCAGCAGTTTGGCTGGCAATCAGCCCCAGCATTTT. Translated, it gives CASSLAGNQPQHF.

The chain combines TRBV7-2 with TRBJ2-2; 12 bases are shared with TRBD2. With V trimmed by 5 bases and J by 4 bases, 8 bases remained unmatched. Germline V CDR1 and CDR2: SGHTA, FQGNSA. The CDR3 is 17 residues long. The CDR3 sequence is CASSPRTSGAGTGELFF. In DNA, the CDR3 is TGTGCCAGCAGCCCACGGACTAGCGGGGCCGGCACCGGGGAGCTGTTTTTT.

In regard to this clone: One end of the junction varies from germline; a read error may be responsible. The gene calls are TRBV29-1 and TRBJ1-5; 7 bases fit TRBD1. The CDR3 loop spans 14 amino acids. The germline CDR1 and CDR2 sequences are SQVTM and ANQGSEA. CDR3 nucleotide sequence: TGTTCCACCGAGAGACAGGGTCCTAATCAGCCCCAGCATTTT. Residues: CSTERQGPNQPQHF.

V gene TRBV15 combines with J gene TRBJ1-5; no firm D call. This CDR3 comprises 17 residues. The germline V and J ends were trimmed by 0 bases and 6 bases, with 18 bases remaining between them. CDR1 is LNHNV and CDR2 is YYDKDF in the germline V gene (reference sequence). The CDR3 sequence is CATSRDSAGSGFQPQHF. The DNA of the CDR3 is TGTGCCACCAGCAGAGATAGTGCCGGCAGCGGATTTCAGCCCCAGCATTTT.

The chain joins TRBV19 to TRBJ1-5, with 7 bases that match TRBD1. V shed 9 bases, J shed 4 bases, and the junction held 6 bases outside the gene matches. CDR3 length equals 13 residues. In germline, CDR1 is LNHDA, CDR2 SQIVND (reference sequence). The DNA of the CDR3 is TGTGCCAGCTCGGGACAGACAAATCAGCCCCAGCATTTT. This encodes CASSGQTNQPQHF. Drawing the rest from reference TRBV19 and TRBJ1-5, the complete variable domain is DGGITQSPKYLFRKEGQNVTLSCEQNLNHDAMYWYRQDPGQGLRLIYYSQIVNDFQKGDIAEGYSVSREKKESFPLTVTSAQKNPTAFYLCASSGQTNQPQHFGDGTRLSIL.

The chain joins TRBV5-1 to TRBJ2-7; 16 bases fit TRBD2. Looked up from germline, CDR1 is SGHRS and CDR2 is YFSETQ. This CDR3 has 16 amino acids. V dropped 3 bases and J dropped 4; count of bases not matched to a gene: 4. The CDR3 region has the DNA TGCGCCAGCAGCTCGGGACTAGCGGGGGGGCCGTACGAGCAGTACTTC. Amino acids: CASSSGLAGGPYEQYF.

V is TRBV7-6 and J is TRBJ1-2, with TRBD1 identical over 10 bases. CDR3 length equals 19 residues. The germline V gene has CDR1 SGHVS and CDR2 FNYEAQ. The junction had 16 bases not matched to a gene; V was cut back by 6 bases and J by 0 bases. CDR3 protein: CASSFTPPWGTGANYGYTF. In DNA, the CDR3 is TGTGCCAGCAGTTTTACCCCCCCTTGGGGGACAGGGGCTAACTATGGCTACACCTTC.

The gene calls are TRBV28 and TRBJ2-7; the match to TRBD1 covers 7 bases. The CDR3 covers 14 residues. Trimming took 4 bases from V and 3 from J; bases not matched to a gene: 6. Germline assignment: CDR1 MDHEN and CDR2 SYDVKM. The CDR3 DNA sequence: TGTGCCAGCAGTTCAGGGACAGCGGACTACGAGCAGTACTTC. Its protein product is CASSSGTADYEQYF.

This chain uses TRBV28 with TRBJ2-2; 7 bases are a match to TRBD1. CDR1 MDHEN and CDR2 SYDVKM come from the germline V gene. The CDR3 consists of 16 residues. The ends lost 2 bases at V and 1 base at J; junction bases unmatched: 4. The CDR3 sequence: CASSLVTGLNTGELFF. Here the CDR3 DNA reads TGTGCCAGCAGTTTAGTGACAGGGCTGAACACCGGGGAGCTGTTTTTT.